This T cell receptor beta chain was recorded in a study of human T cells and chemical hapten exposure (dated by TCRdb to the early 2020s). Looking at the study overall: Libraries were pooled for sequencing, and per-sample TCR yields varied mainly because of small differences in library volumes within the pool. Peripheral blood TCR repertoire changes were tracked in vivo in alopecia patients during primary and secondary sensitization to the hapten diphenylcyclopropenone (DPC). From each blood RNA sample, both TCR alpha and TCR beta chains were sequenced.

Overall study outcomes, separate from this receptor: After repeated subsampling, the strength of the expansion versus patch-test correlation and the threshold at which it became significant changed. No change with DPC sensitization was found in the number of TCRs above 1 in 1000 frequency, and no evidence of global repertoire structure alterations was found.

Sequences SGHRS (CDR1) and YFSETQ (CDR2) are obtained from the germline V gene. The V end loses 4 bases and the J end loses 5 bases, and a stretch of 21 bases separates them. Counted from cysteine to phenylalanine, this CDR3 has 16 amino acids. Of the read, only the CDR3 DNA is kept; its 48 bases are in frame from base 1. The protocol used for the library was 5' RACE. Instrument on record: Illumina MiSeq. During library preparation, unique molecular identifiers were attached to individual cDNA molecules so that TCRs could be counted quantitatively and reproducibly. In the authors' own workflow: The median number of TCRs per sample was approximately 96,000, ranging from about 23,224 to 750,000. V, J and CDR3 annotation of the TCR reads was performed with the Decombinator software suite. To make PS versus PT1 abundance plots, every sample was subsampled to the same number of TCRs (28,000). Expanded TCRs were defined as absent before sensitization and observed at least eight times at the 2-week time point. Through fastp at Q25 and MiXCR, TCRdb rebuilt clones from the public reads, retaining in-frame beta chains. When rows share a CDR3 protein, they turn into one entry using the most common DNA and genes. The V and J calls reflect TCRdb's pipeline rather than the authors' work. For this sample there are about 80,000 distinct CDR3 sequences; about a sixth appear just once. The ten largest clones take up approximately 6.3% of the sample.

A note on this clonotype: Its cognate antigen has yet to be identified. Per-base quality was not reported, and no clone a single base away is much larger than it.

Total RNA was extracted from unfractionated whole blood that had been collected in Tempus Blood RNA tubes. Five or six healthy volunteers acted as controls for TCR sequencing and had blood drawn at day 0, 2 weeks and 6 weeks. Recombination connected TRBV5-1 to TRBJ2-5; the D segment could be TRBD2, given 6 matching bases. The clonotype was recovered from a female donor in good health. At the DNA level, the sequence is TGCGCCAGCAGCCCCTTACCCGGGACGGGAGACGAGACCCAGTACTTC. This sequence encodes CASSPLPGTGDETQYF.